The 27 T cell receptor beta chains below were found in one sample sequenced in a study of T cells in narcolepsy. The method was immunoSEQ multiplex PCR; TCRdb's version includes in-frame clones alone and lacks a portion of them. The table records roughly 25,000 clones, 85% of them present only once. Specimen: CD45RA- memory CD4+ T cells from PBMCs. Receptors were obtained from a human donor with narcolepsy.

This chain uses TRBV7-2 with TRBJ1-2; weak D call: TRBD1 (5 bases). The V and J ends lost 3 bases and 6 bases respectively, with 11 bases between them. The germline gives CDR1 SGHTA, CDR2 FQGNSA. The CDR3 runs 13 residues. This chain's CDR3 is CASSLGRADGYTF. CDR3 nucleotides: TGTGCCAGCAGCTTGGGCAGGGCGGATGGCTACACCTTC.

This sequence joins TRBV5-1 and TRBJ2-7, with TRBD2 as a possible D gene (5 bases). The germline V gene has CDR1 SGHRS and CDR2 YFSETQ. The CDR3 runs to 17 residues. V lost 4 bases and J 0 bases, leaving 20 bases between the germline ends. The CDR3 sequence is CASSRSPSRGDSYEQYF. The CDR3 DNA reads as TGCGCCAGCAGCAGGAGCCCTTCCCGGGGTGACTCCTACGAGCAGTACTTC.

The table lists this clone with a few counts. The V call is TRBV6-1, the J call TRBJ2-1; 8 bases agree with TRBD1. J lost 9 bases, V lost 3 bases, and 7 bases had no gene match. CDR1 MNHNS and CDR2 SASEGT come from the germline V gene. The CDR3 runs 14 residues. The CDR3 loop is CASSELDRALEQFF. CDR3 coding DNA: TGTGCCAGCAGTGAGTTGGACAGGGCTCTTGAGCAGTTCTTC.

V gene TRBV5-6 combines with J gene TRBJ2-7; D call uncertain. The ends were cut back, 0 bases at V and 5 bases at J, with 9 bases in the middle. Germline V gene data show CDR1 as SGHDT and CDR2 as YYEEEE. The CDR3 loop spans 13 amino acids. The CDR3 sequence: CASSLEQIHEQYF. CDR3 DNA: TGTGCCAGCAGCTTGGAACAGATCCACGAGCAGTACTTC.

This chain uses TRBV19 with TRBJ2-2; D is possibly TRBD2 (5 bases). In germline, CDR1 is LNHDA, CDR2 SQIVND (reference sequence). CDR3 length: 15 amino acids. The V end was cut by 8 bases, the J end by 2 bases, with 15 bases between. The CDR3 sequence: CASVGGPLNTGELFF. DNA of the CDR3: TGTGCCAGTGTCGGAGGTCCCCTTAACACCGGGGAGCTGTTTTTT.

The V call is TRBV11-3, the J call TRBJ2-7; D might be TRBD1 (7 bases). The CDR3 covers 12 residues. Between the trimmed V and J ends, which lost 4 bases and 4 bases, there was a span of 8 bases. From germline, CDR1 is SGHNT and CDR2 YENEEA. The DNA of the CDR3 is TGTGCCAGCAGCTCAGGGGGGTACGAGCAGTACTTC. Translating it yields CASSSGGYEQYF.

The V and J genes are TRBV7-9 and TRBJ1-1; no clear D gene. There are 15 residues in the CDR3. V was pared by 5 bases and J by 4 bases, with 17 bases between. The germline CDR1 and CDR2 sequences are SEHNR and FQNEAQ (reference sequence). The CDR3 coding sequence is TGTGCCAGCAGCACGGACTTCCCCTCGGGCACTGAAGCTTTCTTT. Amino acids: CASSTDFPSGTEAFF.

The chain links TRBV7-6 to TRBJ2-3; D might be TRBD2 (6 bases). The CDR3 is made up of 16 amino acids. Looked up from germline, CDR1 is SGHVS and CDR2 is FNYEAQ. The V end was cut by 5 bases, the J end by 2 bases, with 17 bases between. The CDR3 sequence: CASSPRASDLTDTQYF. The CDR3 DNA reads as TGTGCCAGCAGCCCGAGGGCTAGCGACCTCACAGATACGCAGTATTTT. The whole variable domain, remainder taken from reference TRBV7-6 and TRBJ2-3, is GAGVSQSPRYKVTKRGQDVALRCDPISGHVSLYWYRQALGQGPEFLTYFNYEAQQDKSGLPNDRFSAERPEGSISTLTIQRTEQRDSAMYRCASSPRASDLTDTQYFGPGTRLTVL.

The rearrangement uses TRBV7-9 and TRBJ2-7; a weak D match, TRBD2 (5 bases). Germline CDR1 SEHNR, CDR2 FQNEAQ (reference sequence). This CDR3 has 12 amino acids. With 6 bases removed from V and 4 bases from J, the gap between germline ends came to 10 bases. CDR3 protein: CASRWGEYEQYF. The CDR3 nucleotides read TGTGCCAGCAGGTGGGGAGAGTACGAGCAGTACTTC.

The chain recombines TRBV27 with TRBJ1-1; D is undetermined. CDR1 MNHEY and CDR2 SMNVEV come from the germline V gene (reference sequence). This CDR3 contains 14 residues. V lost 3 bases and J lost 1, with 9 bases in between. The CDR3 is CASSFLSGNTEAFF. The CDR3 bases are TGTGCCAGCAGTTTCTTATCAGGGAACACTGAAGCTTTCTTT.

The V gene is TRBV14, the J gene TRBJ1-2; D might be TRBD1 (6 bases). Looked up from germline, CDR1 is SGHDN and CDR2 is FVKESK. Trimming removed 4 bases from V and 6 bases from J, with 15 bases in between. This CDR3 has 14 amino acids. CDR3 bases: TGTGCCAGCAGCCCCTTAACAGGGATTAATGGCTACACCTTC. This gives the protein CASSPLTGINGYTF.

The rearrangement joins TRBV5-6 to TRBJ2-1; the match to TRBD2 covers 8 bases. Germline V gene lookup returns CDR1 SGHDT and CDR2 YYEEEE. This CDR3 has 15 amino acids. V shed 2 bases and J 4 bases; nucleotides not matched to a gene: 5. CDR3 sequence: CASSFTSGLYNEQFF. As DNA, the CDR3 is TGTGCCAGCAGCTTTACTAGCGGCCTATACAATGAGCAGTTCTTC.

V is TRBV5-1 and J is TRBJ2-2; D is perhaps TRBD2 (6 bases). The CDR3 consists of 16 residues. Deletions cut 0 bases from V and 7 bases from J, with 16 bases between. The germline gives CDR1 SGHRS, CDR2 YFSETQ. CDR3 amino acids: CASSLGTGASGGELFF. CDR3 nucleotides: TGCGCCAGCAGCTTGGGAACGGGAGCGAGCGGCGGGGAGCTGTTTTTT.

V usage is TRBV28 and J usage is TRBJ1-1; D is unresolved. The CDR3 is made up of 14 amino acids. Trimming removed 1 base from V and 1 base from J, with 7 bases in between. The germline gives CDR1 MDHEN, CDR2 SYDVKM. The CDR3 DNA follows: TGTGCCAGCAGTTTATCTGTGAGGAACACTGAAGCTTTCTTT. This encodes CASSLSVRNTEAFF.

CDR3 region: CASSLKTSGLYEQYF. The CDR3 DNA reads as TGTGCCAGCAGCTTAAAGACTAGCGGGCTTTACGAGCAGTACTTC. The rearrangement links TRBV7-8 to TRBJ2-7; 10 nucleotides match TRBD2. Trimming cost V 2 bases and J 4 bases; bases outside gene matches: 5. The length of the CDR3 is 15 residues. The germline V gene encodes CDR1 SGHVS and CDR2 FQNEAQ.

The genes are TRBV6-1 and TRBJ2-5; perhaps TRBD1 as D (6 bases). The V and J ends lost 10 bases and 5 bases respectively, with 17 bases between them. In germline, CDR1 is MNHNS, CDR2 SASEGT. This CDR3 region has 13 residues. Written as DNA, the CDR3 is TGTGCCAACGGAGCCAGGGGTGCGGAGACCCAGTACTTC. Amino acid sequence: CANGARGAETQYF.

Here the CDR3 DNA reads TGTGCCAGCAGCCCCCGGACTAGCGGCTACAATGAGCAGTTCTTC. It yields the protein CASSPRTSGYNEQFF. The rearrangement links TRBV9 to TRBJ2-1; 10 nucleotides line up with TRBD2. The J segment lost 3 bases and the V segment lost 4 bases, leaving 4 bases of the junction unmatched. CDR1 and CDR2 from the germline V gene are SGDLS and YYNGEE. This CDR3 spans 15 amino acids.

This chain links TRBV2 with TRBJ2-3, with a weak D call TRBD2 (6 bases). The CDR3 consists of 15 residues. Per germline, CDR1 SNHLY and CDR2 FYNNEI. Trimming removed 7 bases from V and 4 bases from J, with 18 bases in between. In DNA, the CDR3 is TGTGCCAGCAAGGTGGTAGCGGTGGGGTCAGATACGCAGTATTTT. This sequence encodes CASKVVAVGSDTQYF.

The rearrangement uses TRBV4-1 and TRBJ2-7; 8 nucleotides agree with TRBD1. Per the germline V gene, CDR1 is MGHRA and CDR2 is YSYEKL. This CDR3 contains 17 residues. With V trimmed by 4 bases and J by 6 bases, 17 bases remained unmatched. CDR3 DNA sequence: TGCGCCAGCAGCCCTACCGACTTCAGAGACAGGGGCTCCGAGCAGTACTTC. Encoded protein: CASSPTDFRDRGSEQYF.

V and J are TRBV5-1 and TRBJ2-5; possibly TRBD2 for D (9 bases). The CDR3 covers 17 residues. CDR1 and CDR2 (germline): SGHRS, YFSETQ. Trimming stripped 3 bases from V and 5 bases from J, with 23 bases between. The CDR3 here is CASSSGLAGQEQETQYF. The CDR3 DNA sequence: TGCGCCAGCAGCTCCGGGCTAGCGGGACAGGAACAGGAGACCCAGTACTTC.

The chain carries TRBV19 and TRBJ1-1; tentatively, D is TRBD1 (6 bases). This CDR3 contains 15 residues. Germline assignment: CDR1 LNHDA and CDR2 SQIVND (reference sequence). Between the trimmed V and J ends, which lost 6 bases and 7 bases, there was a span of 21 bases. CDR3 sequence: CASSRLQGMVGEAFF. DNA of the CDR3: TGTGCCAGTAGCCGACTACAGGGCATGGTTGGTGAAGCTTTCTTT.

V usage is TRBV6-5 and J usage is TRBJ1-4; 11 bases line up with TRBD1. After removal of 6 bases from V and 6 bases from J, the junction contained 6 bases not matched to a gene. CDR1 MNHEY and CDR2 SVGAGI come from the germline V gene. This CDR3 contains 15 residues. CDR3 protein: CASRDPGQGDEKLFF. In DNA form, the CDR3 reads TGTGCCAGCAGGGATCCGGGACAGGGGGATGAAAAACTGTTTTTT.

The J gene is TRBJ1-5, the V gene TRBV28, with 8 bases identical to TRBD1. Trimming cost V 3 bases and J 1 base; bases outside gene matches: 11. The CDR3 has 18 amino acids. CDR1 and CDR2 from the germline V gene are MDHEN and SYDVKM. The CDR3 region is CASSFAQGAVLSNQPQHF. The CDR3 coding sequence is TGTGCCAGCAGTTTCGCTCAGGGGGCGGTCCTGAGCAATCAGCCCCAGCATTTT.

CDR3 protein: CASSSARTSSEQYF. CDR3 sequence (DNA): TGTGCCAGCAGCAGTGCCCGGACTAGCTCCGAGCAGTACTTC. The J gene is TRBJ2-7, the V gene TRBV7-2; 8 bases fit TRBD2. Germline V gene lookup returns CDR1 SGHTA and CDR2 FQGNSA. The CDR3 extends over 14 amino acids. The ends lost 5 bases at V and 6 bases at J; junction bases unmatched: 9. Variable domain in full (rest from reference TRBV7-2 and TRBJ2-7): GAGVSQSPSNKVTEKGKDVELRCDPISGHTALYWYRQSLGQGLEFLIYFQGNSAPDKSGLPSDRFSAERTGGSVSTLTIQRTQQEDSAVYLCASSSARTSSEQYFGPGTRLTVT.

The chain uses TRBV28 and TRBJ2-4; D perhaps matches TRBD2 (6 bases). V was cut by 8 bases and J by 6 bases, with 17 bases left in between. Germline V gene lookup returns CDR1 MDHEN and CDR2 SYDVKM. The CDR3 totals 14 residues. The CDR3 DNA reads TGTGCCAGCGTCAGTTCGGGAGACAGAAACATTCAGTACTTC. It is translated as CASVSSGDRNIQYF. Variable domain in full (rest from reference TRBV28 and TRBJ2-4): DVKVTQSSRYLVKRTGEKVFLECVQDMDHENMFWYRQDPGLGLRLIYFSYDVKMKEKGDIPEGYSVSREKKERFSLILESASTNQTSMYLCASVSSGDRNIQYFGAGTRLSVL.

This clone was recorded only once. This chain uses TRBV29-1 with TRBJ2-5; D is ambiguous. The assigned J gene may be wrong: the sequence end matches TRBJ2-7 better. CDR3 length: 11 amino acids. CDR1 is SQVTM and CDR2 is ANQGSEA in the germline V gene. The CDR3 reads CSVVTAYEQYF. CDR3 DNA sequence: TGCAGCGTTGTAACAGCCTACGAGCAGTACTTC.

The rearrangement links TRBV9 to TRBJ2-3; 7 bases align to TRBD2. The CDR3 length is 15 residues. V was pared by 1 base and J by 4 bases, with 6 bases of the junction left unmatched. Germline V CDR1 and CDR2: SGDLS, YYNGEE. CDR3 in amino acids: CASSVMGGSADTQYF. CDR3 DNA: TGTGCCAGCAGCGTAATGGGAGGGAGCGCAGATACGCAGTATTTT.